These 18 T cell receptor beta chains came from one sample sequenced in a study of blood T cells in healthy people across ages. The use of a sample-barcoded 5' primer and a J-beta primer mix characterized a second PCR of about 7 to 12 cycles. TCRdb used MiXCR to reprocess the 5' RACE reads, holding one entry per CDR3 protein. The data show 710,000 or so distinct CDR3 sequences, around 32% seen once. The sample was blood. The receptors were sampled from a woman older than 75 in good health.

This clonotype showed up many times. The V gene is TRBV12-3 or TRBV12-4, the J gene TRBJ2-7; 11 positions agree with TRBD2. The junction had 4 bases not matched to a gene; V was cut back by 6 bases and J by 0 bases. The CDR3 length is 15 residues. The CDR3 DNA sequence: TGTGCCAGCAGCGCAACTAGCGGGAGCTCCTACGAGCAGTACTTC. The encoded protein is CASSATSGSSYEQYF.

This clonotype was detected many times. The chain links TRBV20-1 to TRBJ2-1, with 9 bases matching TRBD1. Trimming removed 5 bases from V and 10 bases from J; junction bases left unmatched: 9. CDR1 and CDR2 (germline): DFQATT, SNEGSKA (reference sequence). The CDR3 loop spans 13 amino acids. This chain's CDR3 is CSAAGQGFGEQFF. CDR3 nucleotides: TGCAGTGCTGCGGGACAGGGATTCGGGGAGCAGTTCTTC.

The CDR3 here is CASSQLRAGTSGQETQYF. CDR3 bases: TGTGCCAGCAGCCAACTACGGGCGGGGACTAGCGGACAAGAGACCCAGTACTTC. V usage is TRBV7-8 and J usage is TRBJ2-5; TRBD2 aligns across 11 bases. Germline-derived CDR1 and CDR2 are SGHVS and FQNEAQ. The V and J ends lost 5 bases and 2 bases, in that order; junction bases with no gene match: 13. CDR3 length: 18 amino acids.

This clonotype was found a few times. This rearrangement joins TRBV30 to TRBJ1-4; maybe TRBD1 (5 bases). CDR3 length: 13 residues. Germline loops: CDR1 GTSNPN, CDR2 SVGIG (reference sequence). Trimming cost V 1 base and J 13 bases, with 16 bases left between them. DNA for the CDR3: TGTGCCTGGAGTGCCACTACCCAGGGTGGACTGTTTTTT. Translating it yields CAWSATTQGGLFF.

This clonotype was observed many times. The rearrangement links TRBV28 to TRBJ2-3, with 8 positions matching TRBD2. The J segment lost 4 bases and the V segment lost 5 bases, leaving 5 bases of the junction unmatched. The length of the CDR3 is 14 residues. CDR1 and CDR2 from the germline V gene are MDHEN and SYDVKM. CDR3: CASSRGGSADTQYF. The DNA for the CDR3 is TGTGCCAGCAGTCGGGGGGGTTCGGCAGATACGCAGTATTTT. Drawing the rest from reference TRBV28 and TRBJ2-3, the complete variable domain is DVKVTQSSRYLVKRTGEKVFLECVQDMDHENMFWYRQDPGLGLRLIYFSYDVKMKEKGDIPEGYSVSREKKERFSLILESASTNQTSMYLCASSRGGSADTQYFGPGTRLTVL.

As to this clonotype: At one of its ends the junction is not consistent with the germline gene, which may arise from a read error. The J gene is TRBJ2-2, the V gene TRBV7-7; no definite D call. The CDR3 extends over 12 amino acids. Per the germline V gene, CDR1 is SSHAT and CDR2 is FNYEAQ (reference sequence). CDR3 DNA sequence: TGTGCTAGCAGCCGTGGGGTCGGGGAGCTGTTTTTT. This encodes CASSRGVGELFF.

The genes are TRBV28 and TRBJ2-1, with D perhaps TRBD2 (6 bases). Germline CDR1 MDHEN, CDR2 SYDVKM. The V and J ends lost 4 bases and 10 bases respectively, with 11 bases between them. There are 12 residues in the CDR3. CDR3 DNA: TGTGCCAGCAGTTCCCTTCGGGGGGAGCAGTTCTTC. The encoded protein is CASSSLRGEQFF.

Concerning this clonotype: The junction departs from germline at one end; a sequencing error may be responsible. CDR3 loop: CASSGGAQGGETQDF. CDR3 DNA: TGTGCCAGCAGCGGGGGGGCCCAAGGAGGAGAGACCCAGGACTTC. This chain joins TRBV5-5 and TRBJ2-5; possible D gene TRBD2, 7 bases. This CDR3 contains 15 residues. Germline V gene lookup returns CDR1 SGHKS and CDR2 YYEKEE (reference sequence).

This clonotype has ten or more counts. The chain combines TRBV20-1 with TRBJ1-5; D uncertain. This CDR3 contains 18 residues. CDR1 is DFQATT, CDR2 SNEGSKA, per germline (reference sequence). Trimming took 0 bases from V and 0 from J, leaving 18 bases between them. This CDR3 reads CSARDSAGRVPSNQPQHF. CDR3 coding DNA: TGCAGTGCTAGAGATTCGGCGGGTCGGGTACCTAGCAATCAGCCCCAGCATTTT.

In this sample, this clonotype turned up many times. V gene TRBV13 combines with J gene TRBJ2-1, with D unresolved. CDR1 and CDR2 from the germline V gene are PRHDT and FYEKMQ (reference sequence). V was pared by 4 bases and J by 7 bases, with 17 bases between. This CDR3 has 15 amino acids. The CDR3 coding sequence is TGTGCCAGCAGCTCTCTCGTGGTCGAGGCAAATGAGCAGTTCTTC. It is translated as CASSSLVVEANEQFF.

There are many counts of this clonotype. The chain employs TRBV9 and TRBJ1-2; 7 bases align to TRBD1. Germline V CDR1 and CDR2: SGDLS, YYNGEE. CDR3 size: 14 residues. Trimming took 3 bases from V and 2 from J; bases not matched to a gene: 4. CDR3 nucleotides: TGTGCCAGCAGCGCCTTGACAGGGAACTATGGCTACACCTTC. It specifies CASSALTGNYGYTF.

Notes on this clonotype: A much larger clone sits a single nucleotide away, making a read error possible. V usage is TRBV7-2 and J usage is TRBJ2-5, with a weak D call TRBD2 (6 bases). Germline assignment: CDR1 SGHTA and CDR2 FQGNSA. There are 15 residues in the CDR3. V lost 4 bases and J lost 11, with 23 bases in between. The CDR3 bases are TGTGCCAGCAGCTGGGCGGGGATTGTAGTTGATGAGCAGTACTTC. It is translated as CASSWAGIVVDEQYF.

The chain employs TRBV7-9 and TRBJ1-5; 7 bases match TRBD1. V lost 3 bases to trimming and J lost 4 bases; unmatched junction nucleotides: 9. The germline gives CDR1 SEHNR, CDR2 FQNEAQ (reference sequence). The CDR3 sequence is 16 residues long. The CDR3 sequence is CASSLFQGGGNQPQHF. The CDR3 region has the DNA TGTGCCAGCAGCTTGTTCCAGGGGGGAGGAAATCAGCCCCAGCATTTT.

The chain is built from TRBV12-3 or TRBV12-4 and TRBJ2-3, with D possibly TRBD2 on 5 matching bases. The CDR3 spans 12 residues. V was clipped by 6 bases and J by 3 bases, with 7 bases between them. CDR3 protein: CASRERTDTQYF. CDR3 sequence (DNA): TGTGCCAGCAGGGAGCGGACAGATACGCAGTATTTT.

Of note for this clonotype: A read error may be the cause here, since a much bigger clone is one base away. The chain recombines TRBV7-9 with TRBJ2-1, with 9 bases identical to TRBD2. The CDR3 is 17 amino acids. Germline loops: CDR1 SEHNR, CDR2 FQNEAQ (reference sequence). CDR3 residues: CVSSLALSGGTSNEQFF. CDR3 DNA: TGTGTCAGCAGCTTAGCTCTCAGCGGGGGGACGAGTAATGAGCAGTTCTTC.

This clonotype was seen more than once but under ten times. The genes are TRBV20-1 and TRBJ2-5; a possible D gene is TRBD2 (7 bases). This CDR3 has 15 amino acids. The V gene's germline CDR1 is DFQATT and CDR2 SNEGSKA (reference sequence). V lost 3 bases, J lost 6 bases, and 20 bases lay in between. CDR3 sequence reads: CSASDRLAVGKTQYF. Written as DNA, the CDR3 is TGCAGTGCTAGTGACAGGCTAGCGGTAGGGAAGACCCAGTACTTC.

This clonotype has a count of ten or more. V gene TRBV6-1 combines with J gene TRBJ1-5, with no clear D. CDR3 length: 11 residues. The germline V gene has CDR1 MNHNS and CDR2 SASEGT. Trimming took off 6 bases at V and 6 bases at J, with 6 bases between the two ends. The CDR3: CASSFLQPQHF. The DNA of the CDR3 is TGTGCCAGCAGCTTCCTTCAGCCCCAGCATTTT.

This clonotype was picked up many times. This rearrangement joins TRBV30 to TRBJ1-5; D possibly corresponds to TRBD1 (6 bases). Trimming stripped 0 bases from V and 4 bases from J, with 10 bases between. The CDR3 is 14 residues long. Germline values: CDR1 GTSNPN, CDR2 SVGIG (reference sequence). The CDR3 DNA follows: TGTGCCTGGAGTGTAGGACAGCGAAATCAGCCCCAGCATTTT. This encodes CAWSVGQRNQPQHF.